This T cell receptor beta chain was observed in a study of OX40 agonist ivuxolimab in advanced cancers. Across the whole study: Patients with prior anti-PD-1, anti-PD-L1 or anti-CTLA-4 therapy were eligible; about 41% had some. Three patients, one with hepatocellular carcinoma and two with cutaneous melanoma, achieved partial responses. Findings and limits, study-wide: The study found among the lowest clonal expansion in partial responders at 0.1-3.0 mg/kg. Some patients who did not respond also had low normalized T-cell clonal expansion.

The V end lost 2 bases, the J end lost 4 bases, and 9 bases lay between the germline ends. This CDR3 region has 13 residues. Germline V CDR1 and CDR2: MGHRA, YSYEKL. Produced via immunoSEQ multiplex PCR; TCRdb's table is partial and in-frame only. Among some 44,000 clones listed, around 87% were seen once. Comment on this clone: Its antigen is undetermined.

The TCR was taken from an adult with an advanced solid tumor such as melanoma, head and neck, liver or kidney cancer. The chain combines TRBV4-1 with TRBJ2-7; a possible D gene is TRBD1 (6 bases). The specimen comprised CD4+ or CD8+ T cells sorted from blood, sampled in a trial of the OX40 agonist ivuxolimab. CDR3 amino acids: CASSQHTGYEQYF. The CDR3 region has the DNA TGCGCCAGCAGCCAACATACAGGGTACGAGCAGTACTTC.